This T cell receptor beta chain was identified in a study of blood T cell repertoires in COVID-19. For the study at large: Samples taken during acute and convalescent COVID-19 were collected in the United States, Italy and Spain. PBMCs, B-cell-depleted T cells, or T cells were the source of the cDNA or gDNA that made up the material.

As originally analysed: Estimation of nucleated cell counts was performed using reference gene primer amplification. Method: immunoSEQ multiplex PCR; TCRdb's copy keeps in-frame clones and lacks some. That table supplies the V and J calls and clone size; D and trimming were determined from the DNA. This repertoire shows fewer than 250,000 clones, around 85% found once; its top ten account for roughly 6.4%. J gave up 4 bases and V 4 bases, and 10 bases lay outside the gene matches. The germline V gene encodes CDR1 LNHDA and CDR2 SQIVND (reference sequence). This CDR3 is built from 16 residues. Sequencing was carried out using peripheral blood. The chain is built from TRBV19 and TRBJ1-1; TRBD1 agrees at 9 bases. The source is a woman aged 60-70 years with active or convalescent COVID-19. The CDR3 DNA reads TGTGCCAGTAGTACCCCGGGGACAGGGCTGAGCACTGAAGCTTTCTTT. Protein product: CASSTPGTGLSTEAFF. Together with reference TRBV19 and TRBJ1-1, the CDR3 gives the full variable domain: DGGITQSPKYLFRKEGQNVTLSCEQNLNHDAMYWYRQDPGQGLRLIYYSQIVNDFQKGDIAEGYSVSREKKESFPLTVTSAQKNPTAFYLCASSTPGTGLSTEAFFGQGTRLTVV.